The 19 T cell receptor beta chains below all came from one sample that was sequenced in a study of T cells in localized non-small cell lung cancer. Using immunoSEQ multiplex PCR, the repertoire was profiled, and TCRdb retains in-frame clones only, with some absent. In the table there are under 2,000 clones, roughly a quarter of which are singletons. This specimen was lung tumor tissue, taken before any cancer treatment. These receptors came from a woman aged 40-69 years with stage III lung adenocarcinoma.

The chain combines TRBV10-2 with TRBJ2-5; 15 bases fit TRBD2. V gave up 8 bases and J gave up 4 bases; unmatched junction bases: 2. CDR1 and CDR2 (germline): WSHSY, SAAADI. The CDR3 is made up of 14 amino acids. The CDR3 reads CASGLAGGRETQYF. As DNA, the CDR3 is TGCGCCAGCGGACTAGCGGGGGGGCGAGAGACCCAGTACTTC.

The V gene is TRBV6-8, the J gene TRBJ1-1, with D uncertain. The CDR3 runs 12 residues. The germline gives CDR1 MNHGY, CDR2 SAAAGT. V was shortened by 10 bases and J by 1 base, with 10 bases between the two germline ends. As DNA, the CDR3 is TGTGCCACCTTTCGGGGGAACACTGAAGCTTTCTTT. As protein: CATFRGNTEAFF.

This sequence joins TRBV2 and TRBJ2-1; the match to TRBD2 covers 7 bases. The CDR3 has 13 residues. Germline V gene sequence: CDR1 SNHLY, CDR2 FYNNEI. V lost 5 bases and J lost 5; bases outside the gene matches: 3. This CDR3 is CASSKRGDNEQFF. In nucleotides, the CDR3 is TGTGCCAGCAGTAAACGGGGGGACAATGAGCAGTTCTTC.

This clone is classed as medium-sized. Here the CDR3 reads CASSLGQKHNEQFF. The CDR3 DNA reads TGTGCCAGCAGCCTTGGACAGAAACACAATGAGCAGTTCTTC. The rearrangement uses TRBV11-3 and TRBJ2-1; TRBD1 is a possible D gene (6 bases). Germline CDR1 is SGHNT and CDR2 is YENEEA. V was clipped by 5 bases and J by 5 bases, with 13 bases between them. The CDR3 sequence is 14 residues long.

This clone was detected a few times. The chain couples TRBV6-8 to TRBJ1-1; no reliable D call. The V gene lost 4 bases and the J gene lost 0 bases, with 6 bases spanning the gap. The V gene's germline CDR1 is MNHGY and CDR2 SAAAGT. The CDR3 totals 13 residues. The CDR3 bases are TGTGCCAGCAGTTCCCATATGAACACTGAAGCTTTCTTT. This gives the protein CASSSHMNTEAFF.

By sample fraction, this clone is large. The CDR3 nucleotides read TGCGCCAGCAGTGCACGGGACTGGCCTTCGTGGAATGAGCAGTTCTTC. Amino acid sequence: CASSARDWPSWNEQFF. J is TRBJ2-1 and V is TRBV10-2; D is perhaps TRBD2 (6 bases). From germline, CDR1 is WSHSY and CDR2 SAAADI. Trimming took 4 bases from V and 7 from J, leaving 20 bases between them. The CDR3 sequence is 16 residues long.

The chain combines TRBV19 with TRBJ1-2; D uncertain. The V and J ends lost 2 bases and 0 bases respectively, with 10 bases between them. This CDR3 has 15 amino acids. From germline, CDR1 is LNHDA and CDR2 SQIVND (reference sequence). The CDR3 reads CASSISLSTNYGYTF. CDR3 DNA: TGTGCCAGTAGTATAAGTCTGTCAACTAACTATGGCTACACCTTC. The whole variable domain, filled in from reference TRBV19 and TRBJ1-2, reads DGGITQSPKYLFRKEGQNVTLSCEQNLNHDAMYWYRQDPGQGLRLIYYSQIVNDFQKGDIAEGYSVSREKKESFPLTVTSAQKNPTAFYLCASSISLSTNYGYTFGSGTRLTVV.

By its share, this clone is medium-sized (0.01 to 0.1%). The chain links TRBV11-3 to TRBJ2-3; TRBD2 aligns across 15 bases. After removal of 5 bases from V and 8 bases from J, the junction contained 14 bases not matched to a gene. The length of the CDR3 is 18 residues. Per germline, CDR1 SGHNT and CDR2 YENEEA. CDR3 bases: TGTGCCAGCAGCCTCCCACCCGGGACTAGCGGGGGGATTCGTACGCAGTATTTT. It specifies CASSLPPGTSGGIRTQYF.

By share, this clone counts as medium-sized. V and J are TRBV6-8 and TRBJ1-6, with TRBD1 matching over 7 bases. CDR3 length: 15 amino acids. The germline gives CDR1 MNHGY, CDR2 SAAAGT. The junction had 12 bases not matched to a gene; V was cut back by 9 bases and J by 7 bases. CDR3 sequence: CASNRQTGWNSPLHF. The CDR3 DNA sequence: TGTGCCAGTAACCGACAGACAGGGTGGAATTCACCCCTCCACTTT.

The table lists this clone with a few counts. This sequence joins TRBV12-5 and TRBJ2-5; 7 bases are a match to TRBD1. This CDR3 has 14 residues. The J segment lost 4 bases and the V segment lost 7 bases, leaving 9 bases of the junction unmatched. Germline CDR1 LGHNT, CDR2 FRNRAP. The CDR3 sequence is CASAQGESRETQYF. CDR3 nucleotide sequence: TGTGCTAGTGCCCAGGGGGAGTCAAGAGAGACCCAGTACTTC.

This clone was detected only a few times. The chain carries TRBV4-1 and TRBJ1-2; TRBD1 aligns across 11 bases. Germline CDR1 and CDR2: MGHRA and YSYEKL. Trimming cost V 2 bases and J 6 bases; bases outside gene matches: 2. The CDR3 has 14 residues. The CDR3 nucleotides are TGCGCCAGCAGCCAACCGGACAGGGGGCATGGCTACACCTTC. Translation: CASSQPDRGHGYTF.

V usage is TRBV11-3 and J usage is TRBJ1-1, with TRBD1 identical over 8 bases. Germline V gene lookup returns CDR1 SGHNT and CDR2 YENEEA. V was pared by 5 bases and J by 3 bases, with 14 bases of the junction left unmatched. The length of the CDR3 is 17 residues. Here the CDR3 reads CASSQGDGQGGDTEAFF. The CDR3, as DNA: TGTGCCAGCAGCCAAGGCGACGGACAGGGAGGGGACACTGAAGCTTTCTTT. The complete variable domain, with remaining parts taken from reference TRBV11-3 and TRBJ1-1, reads EAGVVQSPRYKIIEKKQPVAFWCNPISGHNTLYWYLQNLGQGPELLIRYENEEAVDDSQLPKDRFSAERLKGVDSTLKIQPAELGDSAVYLCASSQGDGQGGDTEAFFGQGTRLTVV.

This clone qualifies as large (0.1 to 1%). The rearrangement links TRBV4-1 to TRBJ2-7, with 8 bases aligning to TRBD1. CDR1 and CDR2 from the germline V gene are MGHRA and YSYEKL. With 0 bases clipped from V and 3 bases from J, the junction kept 1 base outside the gene matches. The CDR3 has 14 amino acids. This CDR3 reads CASSQDRGLYEQYF. The CDR3, as DNA: TGCGCCAGCAGCCAAGACAGGGGGCTCTACGAGCAGTACTTC.

This clone ranks as medium-sized (0.01 to 0.1%). The chain is built from TRBV6-8 and TRBJ2-7; D is unclear. V lost 10 bases and J lost 3, with 16 bases in between. This CDR3 contains 13 residues. Germline V gives CDR1 MNHGY, CDR2 SAAAGT. The DNA for the CDR3 is TGTGCCATCAAGGCGGAACCGGTCTACGAGCAGTACTTC. It encodes CAIKAEPVYEQYF.

The rearrangement uses TRBV6-8 and TRBJ1-1, with a weak D call TRBD1 (5 bases). The length of the CDR3 is 13 residues. Trimming cost V 6 bases and J 0 bases, with 8 bases left between them. Germline loops: CDR1 MNHGY, CDR2 SAAAGT. CDR3 loop: CASSWDLNTEAFF. The CDR3 DNA reads as TGTGCCAGCAGCTGGGACCTGAACACTGAAGCTTTCTTT.

The V call is TRBV29-1, the J call TRBJ2-1; TRBD2 agrees at 8 bases. This CDR3 has 15 amino acids. The V segment lost 3 bases and the J segment 8 bases; nucleotides outside the gene matches: 12. Germline values: CDR1 SQVTM, CDR2 ANQGSEA. The CDR3 is CSVEATSGPWDEQFF. In nucleotides, the CDR3 is TGCAGCGTTGAGGCAACTAGCGGCCCTTGGGATGAGCAGTTCTTC.

CDR3 protein: CASTPGGSTDTQYF. CDR3 DNA sequence: TGTGCCAGTACCCCGGGCGGAAGCACAGATACGCAGTATTTT. The chain joins TRBV19 to TRBJ2-3; D is unresolved. The V and J ends lost 7 bases and 0 bases respectively, with 11 bases between them. Germline CDR1 is LNHDA and CDR2 is SQIVND (reference sequence). This CDR3 region has 14 residues.

The gene calls are TRBV6-8 and TRBJ1-1; D perhaps matches TRBD1 (6 bases). CDR1 and CDR2 from the germline V gene are MNHGY and SAAAGT. With 5 bases removed from V and 5 bases from J, the gap between germline ends came to 12 bases. The CDR3 is made up of 13 amino acids. The chain's CDR3 is CASSANRATEAFF. For the CDR3, the DNA is TGTGCCAGCAGTGCAAACAGGGCGACTGAAGCTTTCTTT.

The chain uses TRBV6-8 and TRBJ2-7; unclear D gene. Trimming pared 10 bases from V and 6 bases from J, leaving 16 bases between. Germline-derived CDR1 and CDR2 are MNHGY and SAAAGT. The CDR3 is 12 amino acids. The DNA for the CDR3 is TGTGCCATCAATGACGGAAGAGCCGAGCAGTACTTC. Its translation is CAINDGRAEQYF.